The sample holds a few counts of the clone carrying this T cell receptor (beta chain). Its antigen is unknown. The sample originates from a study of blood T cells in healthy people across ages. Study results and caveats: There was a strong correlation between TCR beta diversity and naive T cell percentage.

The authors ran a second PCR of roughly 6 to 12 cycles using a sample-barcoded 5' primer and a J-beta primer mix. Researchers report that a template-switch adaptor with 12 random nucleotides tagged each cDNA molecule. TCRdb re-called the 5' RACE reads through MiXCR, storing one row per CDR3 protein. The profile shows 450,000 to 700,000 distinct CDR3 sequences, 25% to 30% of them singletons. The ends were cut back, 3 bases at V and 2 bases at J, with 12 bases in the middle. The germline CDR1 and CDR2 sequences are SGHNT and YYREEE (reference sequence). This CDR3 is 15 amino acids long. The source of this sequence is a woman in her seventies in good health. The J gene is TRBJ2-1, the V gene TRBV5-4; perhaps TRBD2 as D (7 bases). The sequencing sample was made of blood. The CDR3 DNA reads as TGTGCCAGCAGCTCTGGGGGGGCCCCCTACAATGAGCAGTTCTTC. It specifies CASSSGGAPYNEQFF.